Each of the 20 T cell receptor beta chains below was sequenced from the same sample in a study of T-cell reconstitution after alpha-beta-depleted transplantation in children. The TCRbeta library incorporated unique molecular identifiers. Via MiXCR, TCRdb re-called the PCR reads, giving one row per CDR3 protein. Of about 170,000 distinct CDR3 sequences listed, around 10% are singletons. Sequenced here: PBMCs, sampled before TCRalphabeta/CD19-depleted stem cell transplant. Receptors originate from a boy aged 2-15 years with acute myeloid leukemia, due to receive a stem cell transplant.

This clonotype was found many times. The V gene is TRBV14, the J gene TRBJ2-2; tentatively, D is TRBD2 (6 bases). The CDR3 loop spans 16 amino acids. The germline gives CDR1 SGHDN, CDR2 FVKESK. The ends were cut back, 4 bases at V and 1 base at J, with 13 bases in the middle. The CDR3 loop is CASSPPGLWNTGELFF. The CDR3 DNA sequence: TGTGCCAGCAGCCCCCCCGGACTATGGAACACCGGGGAGCTGTTTTTT.

The genes are TRBV10-2 and TRBJ1-2; no clear D gene. V was trimmed by 6 bases and J by 5 bases, leaving 16 bases between them. CDR1 and CDR2 (germline): WSHSY, SAAADI. The CDR3 loop spans 14 amino acids. CDR3 coding DNA: TGCGCCAGCAGCGACGGACGGACGGCTTATGGCTACACCTTC. This codes for CASSDGRTAYGYTF.

This clonotype was counted at least ten times. The chain employs TRBV6-5 and TRBJ1-1; D gene unclear. V dropped 3 bases and J dropped 1 base, with 12 bases sitting between them. Per germline, CDR1 MNHEY and CDR2 SVGAGI. CDR3 length: 15 amino acids. The CDR3 region has the DNA TGTGCCAGCAGTTATTCCCCTATGAGGAACACTGAAGCTTTCTTT. Translated: CASSYSPMRNTEAFF.

The chain is built from TRBV6-1 and TRBJ2-3, with a weak D call TRBD1 (6 bases). Trimming left V 6 bases short and J 5 bases short, with 9 bases between. CDR3 size: 12 residues. Germline lookup yields CDR1 MNHNS and CDR2 SASEGT. The CDR3 nucleotides are TGTGCCAGCAGCAACAGGGTAGATACGCAGTATTTT. Translated: CASSNRVDTQYF.

The sample holds many counts of this clonotype. The chain is built from TRBV6-1 and TRBJ2-1; either TRBD1 or TRBD2 may supply D (5 bases each). Trimming shortened V by 6 bases and J by 4 bases, and 13 bases separated the two germline ends. Germline V gene lookup returns CDR1 MNHNS and CDR2 SASEGT. The CDR3 totals 14 residues. The CDR3 reads CASSTGTLYNEQFF. In DNA, the CDR3 is TGTGCCAGCAGCACCGGGACCCTTTACAATGAGCAGTTCTTC.

In this sample, this clonotype turned up many times. This chain joins TRBV20-1 and TRBJ1-1; D gene ambiguous. The CDR3 contains 10 residues. V lost 6 bases and J lost 1, with 3 bases in between. The germline V gene encodes CDR1 DFQATT and CDR2 SNEGSKA (reference sequence). CDR3 residues: CSARNTEAFF. CDR3 in DNA: TGCAGTGCCAGGAACACTGAAGCTTTCTTT.

Comments on this clonotype: A read error is possible here, since a much larger clone lies one base away. The chain employs TRBV5-1 and TRBJ2-2, with 7 bases that match TRBD2. The germline V gene has CDR1 SGHRS and CDR2 YFSETQ. The CDR3 extends over 17 amino acids. The CDR3 region has the DNA TGCGCCAGCAGTTGGGCTAGCGGAATGATAAACACCAGGGAGCTGTTTTTT. Translated, it gives CASSWASGMINTRELFF.

This clonotype was recorded many times. This sequence joins TRBV5-4 and TRBJ1-2; D might be TRBD1 (5 bases). Trimming cost V 4 bases and J 5 bases, with 15 bases left between them. Germline V gives CDR1 SGHNT, CDR2 YYREEE (reference sequence). This CDR3 region has 14 residues. CDR3 loop: CASSPGGDVYGYTF. The CDR3 DNA follows: TGTGCCAGCAGCCCCGGGGGGGACGTTTATGGCTACACCTTC.

Concerning this clonotype: A much larger clone lies a single base off, so this may be a read error. The chain couples TRBV7-9 to TRBJ2-3; D unresolved. Trimming shortened V by 3 bases and J by 5 bases, and 9 bases separated the two germline ends. The CDR3 has 13 residues. Germline V gene sequence: CDR1 SEHNR, CDR2 FQNEAQ (reference sequence). The CDR3: CASSFPYVDTQYF. The CDR3 nucleotides are TGTGCCAGCAGCTTTCCATATGTAGATACGCAGTATTTT.

In its sample, this clonotype was seen once. The V and J genes are TRBV20-1 and TRBJ1-6; D ambiguous. Trimming cost V 1 base and J 7 bases, with 11 bases left between them. Germline values: CDR1 DFQATT, CDR2 SNEGSKA (reference sequence). CDR3 length equals 14 residues. CDR3 protein: CSARVGPGNSPLHF. The CDR3 DNA sequence: TGCAGTGCTAGAGTCGGGCCTGGGAATTCACCCCTCCACTTT.

This clonotype was detected a few times. The chain is built from TRBV11-2 and TRBJ2-7; 13 nucleotides agree with TRBD2. CDR3 length equals 18 residues. V lost 5 bases, J lost 0 bases, and 10 bases stayed unmatched. CDR1 is SGHAT and CDR2 is FQNNGV in the germline V gene. This chain's CDR3 is CASSIQGGLAGFSYEQYF. CDR3 coding DNA: TGTGCCAGCAGCATCCAGGGGGGACTAGCGGGATTCTCCTACGAGCAGTACTTC.

This clonotype was recorded at least ten times. The chain combines TRBV12-3 or TRBV12-4 with TRBJ1-5; tentatively, D is TRBD1 (5 bases). The CDR3 spans 14 residues. Trimming cost V 6 bases and J 4 bases, with 13 bases left between them. The chain's CDR3 is CASRAQDTNQPQHF. CDR3 in DNA: TGTGCCAGCAGAGCACAGGACACAAATCAGCCCCAGCATTTT.

This clonotype was detected ten times or more. The rearrangement links TRBV5-7 to TRBJ2-7; TRBD1 matches at 7 bases. TRBV5-7 is filed as an ORF, its function uncertain. The CDR3 is 18 residues long. Losses at the gene ends were 2 bases for V and 0 bases for J; bases not matched to a gene: 14. CDR3 in amino acids: CASSFWDSDYRSSYEQYV. DNA for the CDR3: TGTGCCAGCAGCTTTTGGGACAGCGACTATAGGAGCTCCTACGAGCAGTACGTC.

Many counts were recorded for this clonotype. The V gene is TRBV5-1, the J gene TRBJ1-2, with 7 nucleotides matching TRBD1. Per germline, CDR1 SGHRS and CDR2 YFSETQ. The CDR3 loop spans 17 amino acids. Unmatched junction bases numbered 13, after V lost 4 bases and J lost 1 base. CDR3 sequence reads: CASSVRSGTANNYGYTF. For the CDR3, the DNA is TGCGCCAGCAGCGTGAGATCCGGGACAGCCAATAACTATGGCTACACCTTC.

This clonotype was seen repeatedly, ten times or more. The chain employs TRBV5-6 and TRBJ2-1; TRBD1 aligns across 7 bases. J gave up 6 bases and V 4 bases, and 10 bases lay outside the gene matches. CDR3 length: 15 amino acids. Per the germline V gene, CDR1 is SGHDT and CDR2 is YYEEEE. The chain's CDR3 is CASSPDRDERNEQFF. The CDR3 coding sequence is TGTGCCAGCAGCCCCGACAGGGATGAGCGCAATGAGCAGTTCTTC. The variable domain in full, completed from reference TRBV5-6 and TRBJ2-1, reads DAGVTQSPTHLIKTRGQQVTLRCSPKSGHDTVSWYQQALGQGPQFIFQYYEEEERQRGNFPDRFSGHQFPNYSSELNVNALLLGDSALYLCASSPDRDERNEQFFGPGTRLTVL.

This clonotype has a count of ten or more. The rearrangement joins TRBV4-1 to TRBJ2-7; TRBD2 might be the D (6 bases). CDR1 is MGHRA and CDR2 is YSYEKL in the germline V gene. Trimming left V 0 bases short and J 2 bases short, with 14 bases between. This CDR3 has 16 amino acids. CDR3 DNA: TGCGCCAGCAGCCAAGATTCGGGACTGTCTACCTACGAGCAGTACTTC. This gives the protein CASSQDSGLSTYEQYF.

This clonotype was detected ten times or more. The rearrangement uses TRBV10-2 and TRBJ2-1, with 8 bases identical to TRBD2. After removal of 5 bases from V and 13 bases from J, the junction contained 22 bases not matched to a gene. The length of the CDR3 is 17 residues. Germline assignment: CDR1 WSHSY and CDR2 SAAADI. CDR3 sequence: CASSSRAGGPWQQYQFF. CDR3 DNA: TGCGCCAGCAGTTCCCGGGCGGGAGGACCCTGGCAGCAATATCAGTTCTTC.

Ten or more counts support this clonotype. The chain employs TRBV13 and TRBJ2-1, with TRBD1 matching over 10 bases. CDR1 PRHDT and CDR2 FYEKMQ come from the germline V gene (reference sequence). The CDR3 runs to 17 residues. V trimming: 1 base; J trimming: 4 bases; junction bases outside the gene matches: 7. CDR3 nucleotides: TGTGCCAGCAGCTTAGTTGCGGACAGGGGGATATACAATGAGCAGTTCTTC. Translated: CASSLVADRGIYNEQFF.

There are many counts of this clonotype. The chain combines TRBV3-1 with TRBJ2-3, with 8 bases lining up with TRBD2. Trimming took 1 base from V and 4 from J; bases not matched to a gene: 1. This CDR3 comprises 14 residues. Germline CDR1 LGHDT, CDR2 YNNKEL (reference sequence). Here the CDR3 DNA reads TGTGCCAGCAGCCAAGCGGGAGGGCCAGATACGCAGTATTTT. Residues: CASSQAGGPDTQYF.

This clonotype has ten or more counts. The chain uses TRBV15 and TRBJ2-7; D gene unclear. Germline CDR1 and CDR2: LNHNV and YYDKDF (reference sequence). The length of the CDR3 is 12 residues. Between the trimmed V and J ends, which lost 2 bases and 5 bases, there was a span of 7 bases. The CDR3: CATSRQKNEQYF. The CDR3 nucleotides read TGTGCCACCAGCAGACAGAAAAACGAGCAGTACTTC. Full variable domain (rest looked up from reference TRBV15 and TRBJ2-7): DAMVIQNPRYQVTQFGKPVTLSCSQTLNHNVMYWYQQKSSQAPKLLFHYYDKDFNNEADTPDNFQSRRPNTSFCFLDIRSPGLGDTAMYLCATSRQKNEQYFGPGTRLTVT.